What follows are 29 T cell receptor beta chains derived from one specimen sequenced in a study of PD-1 blockade in classical Hodgkin lymphoma. The repertoire was sequenced with immunoSEQ multiplex PCR; TCRdb's copy has only in-frame clones and lacks some. This repertoire shows 20,000 to 30,000 clones, about 90% found once; its top ten account for less than 0.65%. Stated time point: newly diagnosed, previously untreated cHL patient sample. It was by magnetic negative selection that CD4+ T cells were purified from thawed PBMCs. Input material: CD4+ T cells from blood. The receptors were sampled from a human donor with classical Hodgkin lymphoma.

The gene calls are TRBV2 and TRBJ2-7; 11 bases fit TRBD1. The CDR3 is 15 amino acids. Per germline, CDR1 SNHLY and CDR2 FYNNEI. V lost 3 bases, J lost 2 bases, and 3 bases stayed unmatched. CDR3 sequence: CASSEGQGGTYEQYF. The CDR3 nucleotides are TGTGCCAGCAGTGAGGGACAGGGGGGCACCTACGAGCAGTACTTC.

The chain carries TRBV30 and TRBJ1-5; D is perhaps TRBD1 (6 bases). The CDR3 has 15 amino acids. CDR1 and CDR2 from the germline V gene are GTSNPN and SVGIG (reference sequence). V lost 0 bases to trimming and J lost 2 bases, with 11 bases between them. The CDR3 nucleotides are TGTGCCTGGAGTGTGTGGGGGGCTGGCAATCAGCCCCAGCATTTT. Translated: CAWSVWGAGNQPQHF.

This rearrangement joins TRBV27 to TRBJ2-7, with D possibly matching TRBD1 (6 bases). The V end lost 8 bases, the J end lost 3 bases, and 20 bases lay between the germline ends. The germline CDR1 and CDR2 sequences are MNHEY and SMNVEV (reference sequence). The CDR3 sequence is 15 residues long. The CDR3 DNA reads as TGTGCCAGCTCCCCCCCAGGGGCACCTCACTACGAGCAGTACTTC. It codes for CASSPPGAPHYEQYF.

The rearrangement uses TRBV11-1 and TRBJ2-1; D is unresolved. Germline V gene sequence: CDR1 SGHAT, CDR2 FQDESV (reference sequence). V lost 1 base and J lost 12, with 13 bases in between. This CDR3 has 13 residues. CDR3 in amino acids: CASSLGVHPGQFF. The DNA of the CDR3 is TGTGCCAGCAGCTTAGGAGTGCACCCCGGGCAGTTCTTC. The entire variable domain, with the rest obtained from reference TRBV11-1 and TRBJ2-1, is as follows: EAEVAQSPRYKITEKSQAVAFWCDPISGHATLYWYRQILGQGPELLVQFQDESVVDDSQLPKDRFSAERLKGVDSTLKIQPAELGDSAMYLCASSLGVHPGQFFGPGTRLTVL.

The J gene is TRBJ2-1, the V gene TRBV5-4, with 7 bases lining up with TRBD1. CDR3 length equals 14 residues. V was clipped by 4 bases and J by 9 bases; unmatched bases: 10. Germline CDR1 is SGHNT and CDR2 is YYREEE (reference sequence). Written as DNA, the CDR3 is TGTGCCAGCAGCACTCGACAGGGCATTAGTGAGCAGTTCTTC. Translated, it gives CASSTRQGISEQFF.

The chain is built from TRBV5-4 and TRBJ1-1; 10 positions match TRBD1. V trimming: 3 bases; J trimming: 4 bases; junction bases outside the gene matches: 3. CDR3 length: 14 amino acids. Germline V gives CDR1 SGHNT, CDR2 YYREEE (reference sequence). CDR3 region: CASSSRDRGTEAFF. The DNA of the CDR3 is TGTGCCAGCAGCTCCCGGGACAGGGGCACTGAAGCTTTCTTT.

The chain joins TRBV10-3 to TRBJ1-5; D is unresolved. The CDR3 has 12 residues. Trimming removed 6 bases from V and 7 bases from J, with 10 bases in between. Germline CDR1 ENHRY, CDR2 SYGVKD. Here the CDR3 reads CAIRPGAQPQHF. As DNA, the CDR3 is TGTGCCATCAGGCCGGGAGCGCAGCCCCAGCATTTT.

The chain carries TRBV21-1 and TRBJ1-2; the DNA was not compared with TRBD1, the D call given in the table. TRBV21-1 is labeled a pseudogene. This CDR3 contains 15 residues. The CDR3 nucleotides are TGTGCCAGCAGCAAAGGGGGCATGGTCCGCTATGGCTACACCTTC. Translating gives CASSKGGMVRYGYTF.

The J gene is TRBJ1-6, the V gene TRBV27, with 7 nucleotides matching TRBD1. The CDR3 spans 15 residues. The V gene end was trimmed by 1 base and the J gene end by 10 bases; junction bases not matched to a gene: 7. CDR1 is MNHEY, CDR2 SMNVEV, per germline (reference sequence). CDR3 in DNA: TGTGCCAGCAGTTTATATGCCAGGGGGATATCACCCCTCCACTTT. Protein product: CASSLYARGISPLHF.

This chain connects TRBV28 to TRBJ1-3; D not resolved. This CDR3 contains 14 residues. CDR1 is MDHEN and CDR2 is SYDVKM in the germline V gene. V was pared by 1 base and J by 0 bases, with 4 bases between. Here the CDR3 reads CASSLFGSGNTIYF. The DNA of the CDR3 is TGTGCCAGCAGTTTATTTGGCTCTGGAAACACCATATATTTT.

This chain connects TRBV4-1 to TRBJ2-2, with 7 positions matching TRBD2. The CDR3 loop spans 17 amino acids. Unmatched junction bases numbered 7, after V lost 0 bases and J lost 3 bases. Germline V gene sequence: CDR1 MGHRA, CDR2 YSYEKL. The CDR3 DNA is TGCGCCAGCAGCCAAGAGAGGCACCGGGAGGACACCGGGGAGCTGTTTTTT. Protein product: CASSQERHREDTGELFF.

This rearrangement joins TRBV9 to TRBJ2-2, with 11 bases identical to TRBD1. Germline V lookup: CDR1 SGDLS, CDR2 YYNGEE. The CDR3 length is 16 residues. The trim removed 0 bases at V and 4 bases at J, leaving 2 bases unmatched. Written as DNA, the CDR3 is TGTGCCAGCAGCGTAGAGGGACAGGGGGGCACCGGGGAGCTGTTTTTT. Translating it yields CASSVEGQGGTGELFF.

The chain's CDR3 is CASSLVQTGNTIYF. DNA of the CDR3: TGTGCCAGCAGTTTGGTACAGACTGGAAACACCATATATTTT. The chain is built from TRBV28 and TRBJ1-3; D is unresolved. The germline gives CDR1 MDHEN, CDR2 SYDVKM. The CDR3 spans 14 residues. With 3 bases removed from V and 2 bases from J, the gap between germline ends came to 8 bases. Full variable domain (missing parts from reference TRBV28 and TRBJ1-3): DVKVTQSSRYLVKRTGEKVFLECVQDMDHENMFWYRQDPGLGLRLIYFSYDVKMKEKGDIPEGYSVSREKKERFSLILESASTNQTSMYLCASSLVQTGNTIYFGEGSWLTVV.

The rearrangement uses TRBV11-2 and TRBJ2-1; D unclear. CDR1 is SGHAT, CDR2 FQNNGV, per germline. There are 15 residues in the CDR3. V lost 2 bases, J lost 1 base, and 9 bases lay in between. The CDR3 DNA is TGTGCCAGCAGCTTACTTGGAGTTTCCTACAATGAGCAGTTCTTC. It translates to CASSLLGVSYNEQFF.

This chain connects TRBV7-9 to TRBJ2-7; D remains ambiguous. CDR1 and CDR2 (germline): SEHNR, FQNEAQ (reference sequence). The CDR3 has 12 amino acids. V lost 2 bases and J lost 5, with 7 bases in between. The CDR3 is CASSLYGDEQYF. The CDR3 DNA follows: TGTGCCAGCAGCTTATATGGGGACGAGCAGTACTTC.

This clone appeared a few times. The chain couples TRBV6-6 to TRBJ1-2; D not certain. CDR1 and CDR2 from the germline V gene are MNHNY and SVGAGI (reference sequence). The CDR3 contains 15 residues. V was clipped by 0 bases and J by 8 bases, with 16 bases between them. CDR3 sequence reads: CASSYSTVRITGYTF. For the CDR3, the DNA is TGTGCCAGCAGTTACTCGACGGTCAGAATCACGGGCTACACCTTC.

V gene TRBV18 combines with J gene TRBJ2-2; 11 positions agree with TRBD2. Germline V lookup: CDR1 KGHSH, CDR2 LQKENI. This CDR3 comprises 18 residues. The J segment lost 0 bases and the V segment lost 2 bases, leaving 5 bases of the junction unmatched. The CDR3 reads CASSPTLAGEANTGELFF. The DNA for the CDR3 is TGTGCCAGCTCACCAACACTAGCGGGGGAGGCGAACACCGGGGAGCTGTTTTTT.

This clone was found once. The chain employs TRBV28 and TRBJ2-7, with 8 bases identical to TRBD1. J lost 1 base, V lost 4 bases, and 15 bases had no gene match. The CDR3 loop spans 18 amino acids. From germline, CDR1 is MDHEN and CDR2 SYDVKM. This CDR3 is CASSSSWAGTGRSYEQYF. Here the CDR3 DNA reads TGTGCCAGCAGTTCCTCTTGGGCGGGGACAGGAAGATCCTACGAGCAGTACTTC.

The rearrangement links TRBV4-3 to TRBJ2-1, with D perhaps matching TRBD1 (5 bases). CDR1 LGHNA and CDR2 YSLEER come from the germline V gene. Trimming shortened V by 0 bases and J by 10 bases, and 10 bases separated the two germline ends. The CDR3 is 13 amino acids. CDR3 in amino acids: CASSQEGHEEQFF. The CDR3 DNA reads as TGCGCCAGCAGCCAAGAAGGACACGAGGAGCAGTTCTTC.

V gene TRBV9 combines with J gene TRBJ1-2; D gene unclear. Germline V gives CDR1 SGDLS, CDR2 YYNGEE. The V end was cut by 2 bases, the J end by 8 bases, with 19 bases between. The CDR3 contains 15 residues. The CDR3 DNA follows: TGTGCCAGCAGCGTCACAGCCTTGGAACCTTTGGGCTACACCTTC. Protein sequence: CASSVTALEPLGYTF.

The chain has TRBV7-9 and TRBJ1-1; TRBD1 aligns across 7 bases. The CDR3 is 15 amino acids. V was pared by 7 bases and J by 0 bases, with 8 bases of the junction left unmatched. Germline CDR1 is SEHNR and CDR2 is FQNEAQ (reference sequence). The CDR3 reads CASNPSQGLNTEAFF. Written as DNA, the CDR3 is TGTGCCAGCAACCCCTCACAGGGGTTGAACACTGAAGCTTTCTTT.

A few counts support this clone. The J gene is TRBJ1-5, the V gene TRBV7-2, with 8 bases identical to TRBD1. Germline CDR1 reads SGHTA; CDR2 reads FQGNSA. V trimming: 5 bases; J trimming: 7 bases; junction bases outside the gene matches: 4. The CDR3 has 13 amino acids. CDR3 DNA: TGTGCCAGCAGCGTCAGGGGGCAGCAGCCCCAGCATTTT. This codes for CASSVRGQQPQHF.

The rearrangement uses TRBV18 and TRBJ2-1; 10 bases fit TRBD1. V lost 4 bases, J lost 2 bases, and 8 bases stayed unmatched. The CDR3 consists of 17 residues. CDR1 is KGHSH, CDR2 LQKENI, per germline. In DNA form, the CDR3 reads TGTGCCAGCTCACTAAGAACCGGGACAGGGGCCTACAATGAGCAGTTCTTC. Translating gives CASSLRTGTGAYNEQFF. The variable domain in full, completed from reference TRBV18 and TRBJ2-1, reads NAGVMQNPRHLVRRRGQEARLRCSPMKGHSHVYWYRQLPEEGLKFMVYLQKENIIDESGMPKERFSAEFPKEGPSILRIQQVVRGDSAAYFCASSLRTGTGAYNEQFFGPGTRLTVL.

This clone was seen once. The rearrangement links TRBV4-3 to TRBJ1-1, with TRBD1 matching over 7 bases. Unmatched junction bases numbered 6, after V lost 0 bases and J lost 5 bases. Germline CDR1 reads LGHNA; CDR2 reads YSLEER. The CDR3 length is 15 residues. The CDR3 loop reads CASSQEKGARTEAFF. In nucleotides, the CDR3 is TGCGCCAGCAGCCAAGAGAAGGGGGCGCGGACTGAAGCTTTCTTT.

This sequence joins TRBV9 and TRBJ2-2, with D perhaps TRBD1 or TRBD2 (5 bases each). Trimming stripped 6 bases from V and 7 bases from J, with 13 bases between. Germline-derived CDR1 and CDR2 are SGDLS and YYNGEE. The CDR3 loop spans 13 amino acids. CDR3 sequence reads: CASTAGSSGELFF. CDR3 DNA: TGTGCCAGCACTGCAGGGAGCAGCGGGGAGCTGTTTTTT.

The chain uses TRBV30 and TRBJ1-1; D is perhaps TRBD1 (5 bases). The CDR3 length is 12 residues. From germline, CDR1 is GTSNPN and CDR2 SVGIG (reference sequence). The V end lost 6 bases, the J end lost 6 bases, and 14 bases lay between the germline ends. This CDR3 reads CACSRGLAEAFF. The DNA of the CDR3 is TGTGCCTGCTCACGGGGCCTAGCTGAAGCTTTCTTT. Complete variable domain (other parts from reference TRBV30 and TRBJ1-1): SQTIHQWPATLVQPVGSPLSLECTVEGTSNPNLYWYRQAAGRGLQLLFYSVGIGQISSEVPQNLSASRPQDRQFILSSKKLLLSDSGFYLCACSRGLAEAFFGQGTRLTVV.

The chain carries TRBV6-1 and TRBJ2-7; D remains unclear. Trimming removed 5 bases from V and 3 bases from J, with 11 bases in between. Germline lookup yields CDR1 MNHNS and CDR2 SASEGT. This CDR3 comprises 13 residues. CDR3 nucleotides: TGTGCCAGCAGTATAGGGAATTTCTACGAGCAGTACTTC. Its protein is CASSIGNFYEQYF.

The rearrangement links TRBV6-6 to TRBJ2-7; 8 bases fit TRBD1. CDR1 is MNHNY, CDR2 SVGAGI, per germline (reference sequence). This CDR3 has 13 residues. After removal of 8 bases from V and 6 bases from J, the junction contained 9 bases not matched to a gene. The CDR3 DNA is TGTGCCAGCGGCGGCCAGGGGGCGGGCGAGCAGTACTTC. This codes for CASGGQGAGEQYF.

The chain uses TRBV6-5 and TRBJ1-1; D unresolved. Germline V gene lookup returns CDR1 MNHEY and CDR2 SVGAGI. There are 14 residues in the CDR3. V lost 6 bases, J lost 0 bases, and 11 bases lay in between. The CDR3 loop reads CASSHARMNTEAFF. CDR3 DNA sequence: TGTGCCAGCAGCCACGCTCGGATGAACACTGAAGCTTTCTTT.